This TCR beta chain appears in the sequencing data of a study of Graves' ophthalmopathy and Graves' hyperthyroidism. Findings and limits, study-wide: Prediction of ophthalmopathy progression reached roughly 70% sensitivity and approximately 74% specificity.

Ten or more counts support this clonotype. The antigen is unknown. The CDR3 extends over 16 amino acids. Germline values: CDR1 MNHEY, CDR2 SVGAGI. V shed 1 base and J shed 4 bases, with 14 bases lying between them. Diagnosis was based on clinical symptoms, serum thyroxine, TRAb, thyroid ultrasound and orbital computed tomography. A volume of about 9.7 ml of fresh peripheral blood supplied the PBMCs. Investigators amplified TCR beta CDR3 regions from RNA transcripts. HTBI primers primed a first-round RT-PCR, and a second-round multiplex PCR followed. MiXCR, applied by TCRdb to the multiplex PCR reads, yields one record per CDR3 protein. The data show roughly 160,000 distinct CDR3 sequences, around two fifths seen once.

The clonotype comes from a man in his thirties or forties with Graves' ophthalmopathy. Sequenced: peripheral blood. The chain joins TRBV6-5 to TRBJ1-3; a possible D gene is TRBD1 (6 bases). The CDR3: CASSYLGRGPGNTIYF. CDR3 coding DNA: TGTGCCAGCAGTTACTTGGGCAGGGGTCCAGGAAACACCATATATTTT.